The clone carrying this T cell receptor beta chain was picked up a small number of times. Its antigen is undetermined. The sample belongs to a study of CD8 T cells in ankylosing spondylitis. Study results and limitations: In synovial fluid and blood from reactive arthritis, some motif variants were previously reported. Disease-associated clones were CD8+ and fairly uncommon in peripheral blood. For ankylosing spondylitis blood, a TCR beta motif of under ten highly homologous variants appeared characteristic.

In TCRdb, the 5' RACE reads were re-called with MiXCR into one record per CDR3 protein. This sample has a few hundred thousand distinct CDR3 sequences, with roughly 20% found just once. Sequencing was carried out using blood, either unsorted or a sorted T cell fraction (not recorded which). The sequence came from a female donor with ankylosing spondylitis or in good health (not recorded which).

This chain's CDR3 is CASTLGLVGNEQFF. DNA for the CDR3: TGTGCCAGCACCCTGGGACTAGTCGGTAATGAGCAGTTCTTC. The chain employs TRBV12-3 or TRBV12-4 and TRBJ2-1; 8 nucleotides line up with TRBD2. The length of the CDR3 is 14 residues. Trimming at V came to 7 bases and at J to 7 bases, leaving 9 bases not matched to a gene.